The 26 T cell receptor beta chains listed next were all sequenced from one sample in a study of T cells in Graves' hyperthyroidism and ophthalmopathy. Using RNA transcripts as the source, TCR beta CDR3 regions were amplified. The TCR CDR3 first-round RT-PCR relied on the HTBI primer set. TCRdb reprocessed the multiplex PCR reads with MiXCR, giving one entry per CDR3 protein. The table records nearly 600,000 distinct CDR3 sequences, 14% of them present only once. The specimen sequenced was blood. The receptors shown here come from a woman under 40 with Graves' hyperthyroidism that later progressed to Graves' ophthalmopathy.

This clonotype was found many times. The chain uses TRBV4-1 and TRBJ1-6, with unresolved D. From germline, CDR1 is MGHRA and CDR2 YSYEKL. This CDR3 has 16 amino acids. The V end lost 0 bases, the J end lost 9 bases, and 15 bases lay between the germline ends. CDR3: CASSQDRHGYGSPLHF. CDR3 nucleotides: TGCGCCAGCAGCCAAGATCGTCACGGTTACGGTTCACCCCTCCACTTT.

The chain recombines TRBV5-4 with TRBJ2-1; tentative D call: TRBD1 (6 bases). The V gene lost 4 bases and the J gene lost 0 bases, with 14 bases spanning the gap. Germline-derived CDR1 and CDR2 are SGHNT and YYREEE (reference sequence). The CDR3 covers 16 residues. CDR3 sequence reads: CASSPEADSSYNEQFF. The CDR3 region has the DNA TGTGCCAGCAGCCCCGAAGCGGACAGCTCCTACAATGAGCAGTTCTTC.

This clonotype was seen repeatedly, ten times or more. This chain uses TRBV3-1 with TRBJ2-7, with 9 positions matching TRBD1. The CDR3 is 15 residues long. Trimming cost V 2 bases and J 3 bases; bases outside gene matches: 5. Germline assignment: CDR1 LGHDT and CDR2 YNNKEL (reference sequence). The CDR3 here is CASSQPGQGVYEQYF. CDR3 coding DNA: TGTGCCAGCAGCCAACCGGGACAGGGCGTCTACGAGCAGTACTTC.

In this sample, this clonotype turned up many times. The chain recombines TRBV30 with TRBJ1-1; D is perhaps TRBD1 (5 bases). Trimming took off 2 bases at V and 5 bases at J, with 6 bases between the two ends. The CDR3 length is 11 residues. CDR1 is GTSNPN, CDR2 SVGIG, per germline (reference sequence). In nucleotides, the CDR3 is TGTGCCTGGAGTCAGGGAACTGAAGCTTTCTTT. Encoded protein: CAWSQGTEAFF.

This clonotype was counted between two and nine times. The V and J genes are TRBV6-1 and TRBJ2-6, with a possible D match to TRBD1 (6 bases). Trimming removed 6 bases at V and 0 bases at J, with 21 bases between. The CDR3 runs to 19 residues. The germline gives CDR1 MNHNS, CDR2 SASEGT. CDR3 coding DNA: TGTGCCAGCAGACGGCATCATAACCAGGGGAGCTCTGGGGCCAACGTCCTGACTTTC. It is translated as CASRRHHNQGSSGANVLTF.

This clonotype was found many times. The V call is TRBV18, the J call TRBJ1-1; no definite D call. V lost 6 bases and J lost 6, with 20 bases in between. The CDR3 has 15 amino acids. Per the germline V gene, CDR1 is KGHSH and CDR2 is LQKENI. The CDR3 DNA reads TGTGCCAGCTCCCCCACGGAGGGATGGTCCGCTGAAGCTTTCTTT. Its protein product is CASSPTEGWSAEAFF.

This chain uses TRBV2 with TRBJ2-1, with 11 bases fitting TRBD2. The germline V gene has CDR1 SNHLY and CDR2 FYNNEI. This CDR3 comprises 17 residues. V shed 6 bases and J 0 bases; nucleotides not matched to a gene: 7. The CDR3 nucleotides read TGTGCCAGCAGCAGGACTAGCGGGTGGAACTCCTACAATGAGCAGTTCTTC. Amino acids: CASSRTSGWNSYNEQFF. Full variable domain (remainder filled in from reference TRBV2 and TRBJ2-1): EPEVTQTPSHQVTQMGQEVILRCVPISNHLYFYWYRQILGQKVEFLVSFYNNEISEKSEIFDDQFSVERPDGSNFTLKIRSTKLEDSAMYFCASSRTSGWNSYNEQFFGPGTRLTVL.

As for this clonotype: This may come from a read error, since a much larger clone is one base off. The chain joins TRBV12-5 to TRBJ2-7, with no clear D. The germline V and J ends were trimmed by 8 bases and 7 bases, with 12 bases remaining between them. CDR3 size: 11 residues. The germline CDR1 and CDR2 sequences are LGHNT and FRNRAP. For the CDR3, the DNA is TGTGCTAGTCTAATGGGAAATGAGCAGTACTTC. As protein: CASLMGNEQYF.

This clonotype was counted once. This sequence may be a read error, since a much larger clone differs from it by one base. The CDR3 end shows no conserved phenylalanine or tryptophan, and so a read error is likely. The J gene is TRBJ1-1, the V gene TRBV20-1, with D unresolved. The CDR3 runs 11 residues. Germline CDR1 and CDR2: DFQATT and SNEGSKA (reference sequence). Deletions cut 2 bases from V and 7 bases from J, with 8 bases between. The CDR3 reads CSARTGNEAFS. CDR3 bases: TGCAGTGCTAGAACGGGGAATGAAGCTTTCTCT.

The gene calls are TRBV19 and TRBJ1-6, with D unclear. This CDR3 spans 14 amino acids. V gave up 9 bases and J gave up 7 bases, with 16 bases separating them. The germline V gene has CDR1 LNHDA and CDR2 SQIVND (reference sequence). Here the CDR3 DNA reads TGTGCCAGCTCCCCGGCAGTCCTAAATTCACCCCTCCACTTT. Protein sequence: CASSPAVLNSPLHF.

This clonotype was counted at least ten times. The chain recombines TRBV12-3 or TRBV12-4 with TRBJ1-1, with a possible D match to TRBD1 (6 bases). This CDR3 region has 13 residues. V lost 4 bases, J lost 6 bases, and 12 bases lay in between. In DNA, the CDR3 is TGTGCCAGCAGTTATCGGGACAAACCTGAAGCTTTCTTT. This codes for CASSYRDKPEAFF.

This clonotype appeared a few times. The genes are TRBV9 and TRBJ1-1; 9 bases agree with TRBD1. Trimming removed 0 bases from V and 9 bases from J; junction bases left unmatched: 9. This CDR3 has 15 amino acids. CDR1 is SGDLS and CDR2 is YYNGEE in the germline V gene. The CDR3 here is CASSVETGGWRQAFF. In DNA, the CDR3 is TGTGCCAGCAGCGTAGAGACAGGGGGGTGGCGTCAAGCTTTCTTT.

This clonotype was detected ten times or more. This sequence joins TRBV12-3 or TRBV12-4 and TRBJ2-7, with 7 bases matching TRBD2. The V segment lost 5 bases and the J segment 0 bases; nucleotides outside the gene matches: 7. This CDR3 is 15 amino acids long. In DNA form, the CDR3 reads TGTGCCAGCAGTCGTAGCGGGTCGTTCTCCTACGAGCAGTACTTC. Protein sequence: CASSRSGSFSYEQYF.

The rearrangement uses TRBV18 and TRBJ2-1; D ambiguous. Germline V gene sequence: CDR1 KGHSH, CDR2 LQKENI. The length of the CDR3 is 16 residues. V was shortened by 3 bases and J by 1 base, with 13 bases between the two germline ends. CDR3 sequence reads: CASSPEKSSSYNEQFF. CDR3 bases: TGTGCCAGCTCACCGGAAAAAAGCAGTTCCTACAATGAGCAGTTCTTC.

For this clonotype: A much larger clonotype is one base distant, so this may be a read error. The chain combines TRBV28 with TRBJ2-7; 10 nucleotides line up with TRBD1. Germline CDR1 is MDHEN and CDR2 is SYDVKM. CDR3 length: 15 amino acids. J gave up 5 bases and V 5 bases, and 9 bases lay outside the gene matches. The CDR3 here is CASSPSGTGDNEQYF. The CDR3 nucleotides are TGTGCCAGCAGTCCCTCCGGGACAGGGGACAACGAGCAGTACTTC.

The chain couples TRBV2 to TRBJ1-5; 9 bases are shared with TRBD1. The CDR3 extends over 15 amino acids. Trimming at V came to 6 bases and at J to 5 bases, leaving 8 bases not matched to a gene. CDR1 and CDR2 (germline): SNHLY, FYNNEI. CDR3 in amino acids: CASRVDRGGDQPQHF. CDR3 sequence (DNA): TGTGCCAGCAGAGTTGACAGGGGGGGCGATCAGCCCCAGCATTTT. The variable domain in full, with the rest retrieved from reference TRBV2 and TRBJ1-5, is EPEVTQTPSHQVTQMGQEVILRCVPISNHLYFYWYRQILGQKVEFLVSFYNNEISEKSEIFDDQFSVERPDGSNFTLKIRSTKLEDSAMYFCASRVDRGGDQPQHFGDGTRLSIL.

This clonotype came up many times. The chain employs TRBV7-9 and TRBJ2-2; D is possibly TRBD1 or TRBD2 (5 bases each). The CDR3 is 16 residues long. Germline assignment: CDR1 SEHNR and CDR2 FQNEAQ (reference sequence). Trimming shortened V by 7 bases and J by 3 bases, and 18 bases separated the two germline ends. In DNA form, the CDR3 reads TGTGCCAGCACCGTGACAGCGGTCCTTTACACCGGGGAGCTGTTTTTT. Translation: CASTVTAVLYTGELFF. Full variable domain (outside the CDR3, taken from reference TRBV7-9 and TRBJ2-2): DTGVSQNPRHKITKRGQNVTFRCDPISEHNRLYWYRQTLGQGPEFLTYFQNEAQLEKSRLLSDRFSAERPKGSFSTLEIQRTEQGDSAMYLCASTVTAVLYTGELFFGEGSRLTVL.

This clonotype has just a few counts. A much larger clone is a single base away; this may be a read error. The chain has TRBV12-3 or TRBV12-4 and TRBJ1-1; no definite D call. This CDR3 has 12 residues. V lost 1 base and J 11 bases, leaving 11 bases between the germline ends. CDR3 sequence (DNA): TGTGCCAGCAGTTTAGATCAGGCGGGCGCTTTCTTT. Protein sequence: CASSLDQAGAFF.

Many counts were recorded for this clonotype. The chain has TRBV7-8 and TRBJ1-1; 9 nucleotides line up with TRBD1. Germline loops: CDR1 SGHVS, CDR2 FQNEAQ. The CDR3 has 16 amino acids. V was clipped by 5 bases and J by 2 bases; unmatched bases: 9. The CDR3 DNA reads as TGTGCCAGCAGCGAAGAACGCACAGGGGGCAACACTGAAGCTTTCTTT. Its protein is CASSEERTGGNTEAFF.

This clonotype appeared many times. The V call is TRBV11-3, the J call TRBJ2-7; maybe TRBD2 (6 bases). The CDR3 consists of 16 residues. The V and J ends lost 2 bases and 3 bases respectively, with 17 bases between them. Germline values: CDR1 SGHNT, CDR2 YENEEA. CDR3 in DNA: TGTGCCAGCAGCTTACTAACGGGAGAAGGGTACTACGAGCAGTACTTC. Translation gives CASSLLTGEGYYEQYF.

The table lists this clonotype with a few counts. This may be a read error: a much more frequent sequence differs by one nucleotide. The chain uses TRBV20-1 and TRBJ1-4; 8 nucleotides match TRBD1. Germline V gene data show CDR1 as DFQATT and CDR2 as SNEGSKA (reference sequence). The CDR3 has 18 amino acids. The CDR3 DNA follows: TGCAGTGCTAGAGCCCCAGGGGGCACGCTATCAACTAGTGAAAAACTGTTTTTT. Translated, it gives CSARAPGGTLSTSEKLFF.

This clonotype was detected ten times or more. The chain combines TRBV5-1 with TRBJ1-2, with 9 bases that match TRBD1. CDR3 length equals 13 residues. The V gene's germline CDR1 is SGHRS and CDR2 YFSETQ. V was clipped by 4 bases and J by 8 bases; unmatched bases: 6. DNA for the CDR3: TGCGCCAGCAGCACCGGACAGGGGATGGGCTACACCTTC. Protein sequence: CASSTGQGMGYTF.

The chain couples TRBV27 to TRBJ2-2, with TRBD2 matching 13 bases. The CDR3 has 17 residues. V shed 6 bases and J 5 bases; nucleotides not matched to a gene: 9. CDR1 MNHEY and CDR2 SMNVEV come from the germline V gene (reference sequence). The CDR3 protein is CASSWTSGSLQTGELFF. Written as DNA, the CDR3 is TGTGCCAGCAGCTGGACTAGCGGGAGTCTCCAGACCGGGGAGCTGTTTTTT.

This clonotype was observed many times. The chain is built from TRBV19 and TRBJ1-5; possibly TRBD1 for D (6 bases). The germline V gene has CDR1 LNHDA and CDR2 SQIVND (reference sequence). The CDR3 is 18 amino acids. Trimming removed 0 bases at V and 4 bases at J, with 19 bases between. CDR3 in amino acids: CASSIDSGGEGYNQPQHF. The DNA for the CDR3 is TGTGCCAGTAGTATAGATAGTGGGGGCGAAGGGTATAATCAGCCCCAGCATTTT.

This clonotype showed up many times. The V and J genes are TRBV6-5 and TRBJ2-7; a possible D gene is TRBD2 (5 bases). V shed 2 bases and J shed 2 bases, with 7 bases lying between them. Germline assignment: CDR1 MNHEY and CDR2 SVGAGI. This CDR3 is built from 13 residues. As DNA, the CDR3 is TGTGCCAGCAGTTACGACTACACCTACGAGCAGTACTTC. Its translation is CASSYDYTYEQYF.

This clonotype was seen at least ten times. The chain recombines TRBV5-8 with TRBJ2-3, with 12 bases identical to TRBD2. The junction had 2 bases not matched to a gene; V was cut back by 0 bases and J by 6 bases. The CDR3 extends over 15 amino acids. CDR1 SGHTS and CDR2 YDEGEE come from the germline V gene. In DNA, the CDR3 is TGTGCCAGCAGCTTGGGGACTAGCGGGGCTGATACGCAGTATTTT. It yields the protein CASSLGTSGADTQYF.